This T cell receptor (beta chain) was sequenced for a study of blood T cell repertoires in COVID-19 (dated by TCRdb to the early 2020s). Background for the entire study: Samples from collaborators originated in the United States, Italy and Spain and spanned both the acute and convalescent phases of COVID-19. The material from the prospective study consisted of cDNA or gDNA derived from T cells, B-cell-depleted T cells, or PBMCs. Subjects who had been exposed to COVID-19, were actively infected with it, or had recovered from it provided the deeply sampled blood TCRbeta repertoires that made up the dataset. The repertoires were made available in a free public database intended to serve as a resource for research on the immune response to SARS-CoV-2. The samples were drawn from the first 160 participants of the ongoing ImmuneRACE study and from over 950 subjects provided by 6 global collaborators. Sample metadata almost always included a de-identified subject ID, COVID-19 status, age in years and sex. HLA class I and class II types, where available, came from metadata supplied by the sample provider rather than from assay-based typing.

Reading the germline V gene gives CDR1 SGHAT and CDR2 FQNNGV. From cysteine to phenylalanine, the CDR3 is 17 amino acids long. The DNA shown is the 51-base CDR3, in frame from base 1. At the junction V is shortened by 4 bases and J by 3 bases; bases outside the gene matches: 13. At one collaborating source in Seattle, patients were enrolled during active infection and were followed longitudinally through the course of disease. Each collaborating institution followed its own protocols to collect whole blood in K2EDTA tubes. For TCRbeta analysis, collaborator samples were shipped as frozen whole blood, as isolated PBMCs, or as DNA extracted from either sample type. The immunoSEQ Assay, a bias-controlled multiplex PCR, was used to amplify TCRbeta CDR3 regions from genomic DNA. The authors' pipeline ran thus. The number of nucleated cells in each sample was estimated from the amplification of reference gene primers within the assay. To quantify the absolute abundance of each unique TCRbeta CDR3 rearrangement, sequence reads were collapsed and filtered. For each sample, productive Simpson clonality was calculated as the square root of Simpson's diversity index over productive rearrangements. Held by TCRdb, this immuneACCESS table contains in-frame sequences only and omits some clones. Under half of the omission traces to an unresolved V gene where checked; the cause of the rest is unknown. That table furnishes V, J and clone size, whereas the DNA furnished D and trimming. This sample lists over 150,000 clones; roughly 84% were detected once. The top ten constitute over 10% of the sample.

Comments on this clone: Its antigen is not yet known. No much larger clonotype is one base removed from it; base qualities were not supplied.

The paper as a whole reports these results and caveats: How much clinical and demographic metadata was included differed by source and by participant, and the metadata was provided uncurated.

The receptor chain draws on TRBV11-2 and TRBJ2-3; 7 nucleotides in the junction match TRBD1. The sample was peripheral blood. The sequence was collected from a woman in her sixties with COVID-19, enrolled during active disease. This receptor carries the CDR3 CASSSHRGGFRTDTQYF. The sequenced DNA: TGTGCCAGCAGCTCCCACAGGGGTGGCTTTAGGACAGATACGCAGTATTTT.